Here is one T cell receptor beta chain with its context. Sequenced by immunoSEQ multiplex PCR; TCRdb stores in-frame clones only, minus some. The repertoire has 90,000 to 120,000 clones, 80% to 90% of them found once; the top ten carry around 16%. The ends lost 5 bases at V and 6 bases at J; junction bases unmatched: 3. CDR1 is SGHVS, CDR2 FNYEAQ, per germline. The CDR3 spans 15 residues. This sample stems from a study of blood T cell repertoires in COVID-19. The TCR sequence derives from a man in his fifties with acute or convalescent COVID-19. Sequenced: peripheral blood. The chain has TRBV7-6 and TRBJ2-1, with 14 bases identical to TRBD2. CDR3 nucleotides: TGTGCCAGCAGCGAGGGACTAGCGGGGGCCAATGAGCAGTTCTTC. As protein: CASSEGLAGANEQFF.